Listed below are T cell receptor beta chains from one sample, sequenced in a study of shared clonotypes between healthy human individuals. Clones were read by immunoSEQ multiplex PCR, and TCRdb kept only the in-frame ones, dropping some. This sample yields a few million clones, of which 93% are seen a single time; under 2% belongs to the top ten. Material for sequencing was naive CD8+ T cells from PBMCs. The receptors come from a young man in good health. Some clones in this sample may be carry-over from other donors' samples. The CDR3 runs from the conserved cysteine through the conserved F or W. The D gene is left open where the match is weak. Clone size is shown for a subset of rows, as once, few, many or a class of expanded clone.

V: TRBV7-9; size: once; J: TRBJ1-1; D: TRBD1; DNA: TGTGCCAGCAGCTTTCCACAACCGGGGCAGGGGGGATCTGAAGCTTTCTTT; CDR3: CASSFPQPGQGGSEAFF
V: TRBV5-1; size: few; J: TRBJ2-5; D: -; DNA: TGCGCCAGCAGCTCCCGGAAGACCCAGTACTTC; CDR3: CASSSRKTQYF
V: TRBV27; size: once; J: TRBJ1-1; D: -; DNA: TGTGCCAGCAGTTCTATTAGTTTAGGGGTCACTGAAGCTTTCTTT; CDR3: CASSSISLGVTEAFF
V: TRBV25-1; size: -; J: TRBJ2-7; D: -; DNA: TGTGCCAGCAGCATCCGAGGTTCCTACGAGCAGTACTTC; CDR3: CASSIRGSYEQYF
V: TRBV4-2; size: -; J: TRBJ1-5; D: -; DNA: TGTGCCAGCAGCCAAGAGGGAGGGGTTAGCAATCAGCCCCAGCATTTT; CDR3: CASSQEGGVSNQPQHF
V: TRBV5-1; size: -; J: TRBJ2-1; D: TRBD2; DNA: TGCGCCAGCAGCTCCGGGACTAGCGGGAACAATGAGCAGTTCTTC; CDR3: CASSSGTSGNNEQFF
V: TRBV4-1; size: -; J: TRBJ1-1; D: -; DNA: TGCGCCAGCAGCCACCGGGGCACTGAAGCTTTCTTT; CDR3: CASSHRGTEAFF
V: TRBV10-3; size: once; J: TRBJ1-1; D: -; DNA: TGTGCCATCAGTGAGTCTGCAGGGCCCTTCTTT; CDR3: CAISESAGPFF
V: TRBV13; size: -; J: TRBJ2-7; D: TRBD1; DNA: TGTGCCAGCAGCCCCCGGGACAGGGGTACTTACGAGCAGTACTTC; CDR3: CASSPRDRGTYEQYF
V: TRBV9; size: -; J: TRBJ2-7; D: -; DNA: TGTGCCAGCAGCGTATCCGGGACACCCTACTCCTACGAGCAGTACTTC; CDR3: CASSVSGTPYSYEQYF
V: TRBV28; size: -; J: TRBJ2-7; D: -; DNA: TGTGCCAGCAGTTCCCAAGACTATCAGGGCCACGAGCAGTACTTC; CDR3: CASSSQDYQGHEQYF
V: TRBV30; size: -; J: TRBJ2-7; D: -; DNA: TGTGCCTCTAAAATGGACAGCTCCTACGAGCAGTACTTC; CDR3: CASKMDSSYEQYF
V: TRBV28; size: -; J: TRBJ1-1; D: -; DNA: TGTGCCAGCACTGGACAGAAGAACACTGAAGCTTTCTTT; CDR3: CASTGQKNTEAFF
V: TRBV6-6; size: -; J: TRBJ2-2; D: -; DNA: TGTGCCAGCAGGCACCTTCAGGGGAAAACCGGGGAGCTGTTTTTT; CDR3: CASRHLQGKTGELFF
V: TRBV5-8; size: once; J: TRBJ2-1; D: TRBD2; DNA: TGTGCCAGCAGCTTGTTAGCGGGAGAGGGAGGGAATGAGCAGTTCTTC; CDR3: CASSLLAGEGGNEQFF